Below, one T cell receptor (beta chain) is given with its context. Sequencing was done on patients that had shown CD8+CD57+ cell expansion by flow cytometry. The use of genomic DNA as template underpinned the TCR beta VDJ and CDR3 profiling. One entry per CDR3 protein, called by TCRdb with MiXCR from the reads. The sample lists under 200,000 distinct CDR3 sequences; 71% were seen once. These data are taken from a study of CD8+CD57+ T cells in acquired aplastic anemia. The CDR3 contains 16 residues. CDR1 and CDR2 (germline): LNHNV, YYDKDF (reference sequence). The ends were cut back, 0 bases at V and 2 bases at J, with 13 bases in the middle.

Sequencing was done on a sample of sorted CD4+, CD8+, or CD8+CD57+ T cells (not recorded which) from PBMCs. The TCR originated in a human donor with aplastic anemia. The chain couples TRBV15 to TRBJ1-2; possibly TRBD1 for D (5 bases). As DNA, the CDR3 is TGTGCCACCAGCAGAGATGTGACAGTCTTAAACTATGGCTACACCTTC. It encodes CATSRDVTVLNYGYTF.